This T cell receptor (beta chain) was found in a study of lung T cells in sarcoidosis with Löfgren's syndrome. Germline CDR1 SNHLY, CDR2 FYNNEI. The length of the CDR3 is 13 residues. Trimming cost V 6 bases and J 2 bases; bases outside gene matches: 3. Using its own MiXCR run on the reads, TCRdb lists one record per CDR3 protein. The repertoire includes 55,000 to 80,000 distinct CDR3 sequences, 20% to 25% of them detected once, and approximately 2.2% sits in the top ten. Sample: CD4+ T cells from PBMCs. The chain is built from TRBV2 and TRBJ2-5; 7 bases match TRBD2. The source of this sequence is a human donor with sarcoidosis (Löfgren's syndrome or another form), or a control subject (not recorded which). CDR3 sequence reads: CASSAGAQETQYF. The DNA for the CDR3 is TGTGCCAGCAGCGCGGGAGCTCAAGAGACCCAGTACTTC.